Below are 12 T cell receptor beta chains sequenced from a single sample in a study of T cells in women clearing cervical HPV infection. Generated by immunoSEQ multiplex PCR, the TCRdb table keeps only in-frame clones and is missing some. The sample includes some 20,000 clones. Material for sequencing was blood buffy coat. These receptor sequences come from a woman between 18 and 75 years old with a cervical HPV16 infection that either progressed to CIN3+ or cleared (not recorded which).

About this clone: The CDR3 end is not reached by the read, which stops 3 residues before it; the germline J gene fills it in. The chain employs TRBV6-2 or TRBV6-3 and TRBJ2-7, with 13 bases fitting TRBD2. Looked up from germline, CDR1 is MNHEY and CDR2 is SVGEGT. CDR3 length: 15 residues. Trimming took 2 bases from V and 2 from J; bases not matched to a gene: 0. The sequenced CDR3 bases are TGTGCCAGCAGTTACGGACTAGCGGGAGCCTACGAG. Its translation is CASSYGLAGAYE. The CDR3 in its entirety is CASSYGLAGAYEQYF.

Concerning this clone itself: The DNA ends 3 residues before the CDR3 does, and the rest of the CDR3 is filled in from the germline J gene. The rearrangement joins TRBV12-3 or TRBV12-4 to TRBJ2-1; 11 bases match TRBD1. V shed 6 bases and J 9 bases; nucleotides not matched to a gene: 10. This CDR3 spans 15 amino acids. CDR3 in amino acids: CASRTGTGGWTEQFF. The part of the CDR3 DNA that was read is TGTGCCAGCAGGACCGGGACAGGGGGTTGGACTGAG.

Notes on this clone: From the germline J gene comes the end of the CDR3, since the read stops 3 residues before it. V usage is TRBV7-6 and J usage is TRBJ1-3; the D is unclear. Trimming took 4 bases from V and 0 from J, leaving 7 bases between them. CDR3 length: 14 amino acids. The germline CDR1 and CDR2 sequences are SGHVS and FNYEAQ. CDR3 bases read: TGTGCCAGCAGCTCTGGCAGCTCTGGAAACACC. Amino acids: CASSSGSSGNT. In full, the CDR3 reads CASSSGSSGNTIYF.

About this clone: The read halts 3 residues ahead of the CDR3 end, with the missing end drawn from the germline J gene. V is TRBV5-5 and J is TRBJ1-2; D gene unclear. V shed 1 base and J shed 7 bases, with 11 bases lying between them. The CDR3 extends over 13 amino acids. CDR1 SGHKS and CDR2 YYEKEE come from the germline V gene (reference sequence). The CDR3 DNA, read in part, is TGTGCCAGCAGCTTGAACACAGACACTGGC. Its translation is CASSLNTDTG. The complete CDR3 reads CASSLNTDTGYTF.

On this clone: The read ends 3 residues before the CDR3 terminus; that terminus is restored from the germline J gene. This same CDR3 is encoded by further DNA sequences in the sample. The rearrangement links TRBV10-3 to TRBJ1-5; 7 positions match TRBD1. Germline V CDR1 and CDR2: ENHRY, SYGVKD. Germline trimming cut 6 bases from V and 4 bases from J; bases unmatched to any gene: 3. The CDR3 is 13 amino acids. CDR3: CAISQTGNQPQHF. The CDR3 DNA, read in part, is TGTGCCATCAGCCAGACAGGGAATCAGCCC.

To note about this clone: Read data end 3 residues before the CDR3 end; the end is taken from the germline J gene. J is TRBJ2-3 and V is TRBV27; 9 bases are a match to TRBD1. V lost 6 bases and J lost 1; bases outside the gene matches: 8. CDR3 length: 16 amino acids. CDR1 is MNHEY, CDR2 SMNVEV, per germline (reference sequence). The part of the CDR3 DNA that was read is TGTGCCAGCAGAAAGACACGGACAGGGGGCACAGATACG. This encodes CASRKTRTGGTDT. The complete CDR3 sequence is CASRKTRTGGTDTQYF.

In regard to this clone: The CDR3 extends 3 residues past the end of the read, so its final part is completed from the germline J gene. This rearrangement joins TRBV6-4 to TRBJ1-2; 11 bases are a match to TRBD1. The V and J ends lost 2 bases and 2 bases, in that order; junction bases with no gene match: 4. Germline-derived CDR1 and CDR2 are MRHNA and SNTAGT. The CDR3 loop spans 16 amino acids. The CDR3 bases that were read are TGTGCCAGCAGTGACACCGGGACAGGGGGAAACTATGGC. This translates into CASSDTGTGGNYG. The whole CDR3 protein is CASSDTGTGGNYGYTF.

Concerning this clone: The read ends 3 residues shy of where the CDR3 ends; the end is completed using the germline J gene. The V and J genes are TRBV18 and TRBJ2-2; no clear D gene. Germline values: CDR1 KGHSH, CDR2 LQKENI. This CDR3 is built from 14 residues. V was cut by 3 bases and J by 6 bases, with 11 bases left in between. CDR3: CASSPKLNAGELFF. CDR3 DNA (partial): TGTGCCAGCTCACCGAAACTAAACGCCGGGGAG.

The CDR3 sequence is CASSAQGARYEQYF. The sequenced CDR3 bases are TGTGCCAGCAGTGCCCAGGGGGCCCGCTACGAG. The chain joins TRBV6-1 to TRBJ2-7; 8 bases are a match to TRBD1. With the read ending 3 residues before the CDR3 end, the germline J gene is used to fill in that end. Germline CDR1 reads MNHNS; CDR2 reads SASEGT. The CDR3 runs 14 residues. The trim removed 4 bases at V and 3 bases at J, leaving 5 bases unmatched.

Regarding this clone: The read ends 3 residues early relative to the CDR3; the germline J gene fills the gap. The chain is built from TRBV7-9 and TRBJ2-5, with 7 bases lining up with TRBD2. The CDR3 has 15 residues. From germline, CDR1 is SEHNR and CDR2 FQNEAQ (reference sequence). The V and J ends lost 5 bases and 4 bases, in that order; junction bases with no gene match: 10. CDR3 loop: CASSPDAGDGETQYF. Incomplete CDR3 DNA: TGTGCCAGCAGCCCCGACGCGGGGGATGGAGAGACC.

With respect to this clone: The read gets to within 3 residues of the CDR3 end, and the germline J gene fills in the rest. This chain uses TRBV13 with TRBJ1-4; TRBD1 might be the D (5 bases). Between the trimmed V and J ends, which lost 5 bases and 8 bases, there was a span of 18 bases. The germline gives CDR1 PRHDT, CDR2 FYEKMQ (reference sequence). The CDR3 contains 15 residues. The CDR3 spells CASSPLGGEREKLFF. The CDR3 bases that were read are TGTGCCAGCAGCCCCCTCGGGGGTGAGAGGGAAAAA.

As to this clone: The read finishes 3 residues shy of the CDR3 end, and the germline J gene is used to complete it. J is TRBJ2-5 and V is TRBV5-4; no definite D call. The CDR3 extends over 13 amino acids. Per the germline V gene, CDR1 is SGHNT and CDR2 is YYREEE (reference sequence). V gave up 1 base and J gave up 4 bases, with 8 bases separating them. The CDR3 spells CASSLTPGETQYF. The CDR3 DNA, read in part, is TGTGCCAGCAGCTTGACGCCCGGAGAGACC.